Below, 3 T cell receptor beta chains from the same sample are listed, as sequenced in a study of CD8 T cells in ankylosing spondylitis. The study, taken as a whole, reports: A motif of fewer than ten highly homologous TCR beta variants was seen as apparently characteristic of ankylosing spondylitis blood.

From the 5' RACE reads, TCRdb called clonotypes with MiXCR, one entry per CDR3 protein. In the table there are fewer than 550,000 distinct CDR3 sequences, approximately 5% of which are singletons. These TCRs are of unknown antigen specificity. The specimen sequenced was blood, either unsorted or a sorted T cell fraction (not recorded which). The receptors derive from a male donor with ankylosing spondylitis.

In its sample, this clonotype was seen many times. The rearrangement uses TRBV5-1 and TRBJ2-7; TRBD2 aligns across 13 bases. Unmatched junction bases numbered 8, after V lost 4 bases and J lost 7 bases. CDR3 length: 15 residues. The V gene's germline CDR1 is SGHRS and CDR2 YFSETQ. The CDR3: CASSTGLAGVREQYF. The CDR3 DNA is TGCGCCAGCAGCACCGGACTAGCGGGAGTGAGGGAGCAGTACTTC.

Many counts were recorded for this clonotype. V usage is TRBV20-1 and J usage is TRBJ1-1, with D hard to call. Germline V lookup: CDR1 DFQATT, CDR2 SNEGSKA (reference sequence). This CDR3 region has 15 residues. The V end lost 6 bases, the J end lost 1 base, and 18 bases lay between the germline ends. Here the CDR3 DNA reads TGCAGTGCCCCCAGTTCTGGCTCCTGGAACACTGAAGCTTTCTTT. Translated, it gives CSAPSSGSWNTEAFF.

This clonotype was found many times. The chain is built from TRBV9 and TRBJ1-1, with 7 bases fitting TRBD1. Germline CDR1 SGDLS, CDR2 YYNGEE. The CDR3 has 18 residues. Unmatched junction bases numbered 18, after V lost 4 bases and J lost 3 bases. In DNA, the CDR3 is TGTGCCAGCAGCTCCCACAGGGGCCGGGGGATAGGTGACACTGAAGCTTTCTTT. Residues: CASSSHRGRGIGDTEAFF.